These 16 T cell receptor beta chains were sequenced from one sample in a study of cytomegalovirus exposure and HLA in healthy donors. The method was immunoSEQ multiplex PCR; TCRdb's version includes in-frame clones alone and lacks a portion of them. The top ten clones hold around 4.5% of a sample with 65,000 or so clones, about 94% of them seen once. Sequencing input: PBMCs. The origin of the receptors is a young man in good health and CMV-seropositive.

The gene calls are TRBV9 and TRBJ2-3, with D perhaps matching TRBD2 (6 bases). Germline-derived CDR1 and CDR2 are SGDLS and YYNGEE. V was trimmed by 3 bases and J by 0 bases, leaving 8 bases between them. The CDR3 is 14 residues long. The CDR3 protein is CASSEGGSTDTQYF. DNA of the CDR3: TGTGCCAGCAGCGAAGGAGGGAGCACAGATACGCAGTATTTT.

CDR3 sequence reads: CASSLAGLGGDTQYF. The CDR3 DNA sequence: TGTGCCAGCAGCTTAGCGGGACTAGGTGGGGATACGCAGTATTTT. This sequence joins TRBV11-1 and TRBJ2-3; 8 bases map to TRBD2. CDR3 length: 15 residues. The ends lost 0 bases at V and 6 bases at J; junction bases unmatched: 5. CDR1 is SGHAT and CDR2 is FQDESV in the germline V gene (reference sequence). The full variable domain, its missing parts supplied by reference TRBV11-1 and TRBJ2-3, is EAEVAQSPRYKITEKSQAVAFWCDPISGHATLYWYRQILGQGPELLVQFQDESVVDDSQLPKDRFSAERLKGVDSTLKIQPAELGDSAMYLCASSLAGLGGDTQYFGPGTRLTVL.

The chain carries TRBV27 and TRBJ2-7; 8 bases align to TRBD1. The germline V gene has CDR1 MNHEY and CDR2 SMNVEV (reference sequence). CDR3 size: 14 residues. V was clipped by 2 bases and J by 2 bases; unmatched bases: 2. The CDR3 DNA reads TGTGCCAGCAGTTTAAAGGACAGGGCCTACGAGCAGTACTTC. Protein sequence: CASSLKDRAYEQYF.

The chain employs TRBV2 and TRBJ2-1; the D gene is possibly TRBD1 (6 bases). The V gene lost 8 bases and the J gene lost 4 bases, with 15 bases spanning the gap. Germline CDR1 is SNHLY and CDR2 is FYNNEI. This CDR3 comprises 14 residues. Written as DNA, the CDR3 is TGTGCCAGCCACCCGGACAGTACATACAATGAGCAGTTCTTC. Its protein is CASHPDSTYNEQFF. The full variable domain, completed using reference TRBV2 and TRBJ2-1, is EPEVTQTPSHQVTQMGQEVILRCVPISNHLYFYWYRQILGQKVEFLVSFYNNEISEKSEIFDDQFSVERPDGSNFTLKIRSTKLEDSAMYFCASHPDSTYNEQFFGPGTRLTVL.

The rearrangement links TRBV2 to TRBJ2-7; D may be TRBD1 (5 bases). In germline, CDR1 is SNHLY, CDR2 FYNNEI. This CDR3 spans 15 amino acids. Trimming shortened V by 5 bases and J by 0 bases, and 14 bases separated the two germline ends. As DNA, the CDR3 is TGTGCCAGCAGTCGCACAGGACCGAGCTCCTACGAGCAGTACTTC. Translated, it gives CASSRTGPSSYEQYF.

The chain couples TRBV7-9 to TRBJ2-7; 10 bases agree with TRBD2. Trimming cost V 5 bases and J 3 bases; bases outside gene matches: 10. Germline assignment: CDR1 SEHNR and CDR2 FQNEAQ (reference sequence). The CDR3 is 16 amino acids. DNA for the CDR3: TGTGCCAGCAGCCCTAACTTAGCGGGAGGTATCTACGAGCAGTACTTC. This sequence encodes CASSPNLAGGIYEQYF.

The chain combines TRBV2 with TRBJ2-5, with 8 nucleotides matching TRBD2. With V trimmed by 11 bases and J by 2 bases, 7 bases remained unmatched. CDR1 and CDR2 from the germline V gene are SNHLY and FYNNEI. This CDR3 contains 13 residues. Here the CDR3 reads CAGTAGEQETQYF. The DNA for the CDR3 is TGTGCCGGAACAGCGGGAGAACAAGAGACCCAGTACTTC.

This chain links TRBV19 with TRBJ2-5; 7 bases match TRBD1. The CDR3 spans 16 residues. Germline trimming cut 8 bases from V and 1 base from J; bases unmatched to any gene: 13. Germline V CDR1 and CDR2: LNHDA, SQIVND (reference sequence). The CDR3, as DNA: TGTGCCAGTGACACCTTCCAGGGGACAGTCCAAGAGACCCAGTACTTC. Translation gives CASDTFQGTVQETQYF.

This chain links TRBV30 with TRBJ1-1, with 7 bases lining up with TRBD1. Germline loops: CDR1 GTSNPN, CDR2 SVGIG (reference sequence). The CDR3 totals 13 residues. V shed 7 bases, J shed 7 bases, and the junction held 12 bases outside the gene matches. CDR3 bases: TGTGCCTCGAACGACAGGGACGGGTATGAAGCTTTCTTT. Residues: CASNDRDGYEAFF.

This chain connects TRBV6-5 to TRBJ2-5, with 8 nucleotides matching TRBD2. V dropped 5 bases and J dropped 5; count of bases not matched to a gene: 7. The CDR3 totals 14 residues. Germline V gene lookup returns CDR1 MNHEY and CDR2 SVGAGI. The CDR3 spells CASSILGRDETQYF. For the CDR3, the DNA is TGTGCCAGCAGTATACTCGGGAGGGATGAGACCCAGTACTTC.

CDR3 in amino acids: CSVGGGYTEAFF. The CDR3 DNA reads TGCAGCGTAGGGGGCGGGTACACTGAAGCTTTCTTT. The chain joins TRBV29-1 to TRBJ1-1; 7 bases agree with TRBD1. The V gene end was trimmed by 6 bases and the J gene end by 3 bases; junction bases not matched to a gene: 4. The CDR3 runs 12 residues. From germline, CDR1 is SQVTM and CDR2 ANQGSEA.

This chain joins TRBV5-1 and TRBJ2-7, with TRBD1 matching over 8 bases. The CDR3 is 15 amino acids. Germline assignment: CDR1 SGHRS and CDR2 YFSETQ. Unmatched junction bases numbered 8, after V lost 2 bases and J lost 4 bases. Written as DNA, the CDR3 is TGCGCCAGCAGCTTTGGCAGGGGGCAAAATTACGAGCAGTACTTC. It encodes CASSFGRGQNYEQYF.

V gene TRBV4-1 combines with J gene TRBJ2-7; D possibly corresponds to TRBD1 (5 bases). The CDR3 is 13 amino acids. The V end was cut by 3 bases, the J end by 2 bases, with 8 bases between. Per the germline V gene, CDR1 is MGHRA and CDR2 is YSYEKL. The DNA for the CDR3 is TGCGCCAGCAGCCAGAAGACAGCCTACGAGCAGTACTTC. This codes for CASSQKTAYEQYF.

The J gene is TRBJ2-1, the V gene TRBV7-9; 13 positions agree with TRBD2. The CDR3 has 17 amino acids. The V segment lost 5 bases and the J segment 5 bases; nucleotides outside the gene matches: 9. Germline CDR1 and CDR2: SEHNR and FQNEAQ (reference sequence). The CDR3 spells CASSPYSGTSGNNEQFF. DNA of the CDR3: TGTGCCAGCAGCCCCTACTCCGGGACTAGCGGGAACAATGAGCAGTTCTTC.

This chain connects TRBV10-3 to TRBJ1-1, with TRBD1 matching 8 bases. Germline assignment: CDR1 ENHRY and CDR2 SYGVKD. The CDR3 contains 14 residues. In DNA, the CDR3 is TGTGCACACCGAGGGCAGGGGGCGGACACTGAAGCTTTCTTT. Its translation: CAHRGQGADTEAFF.

The chain links TRBV29-1 to TRBJ2-5, with 9 bases lining up with TRBD1. CDR1 and CDR2 from the germline V gene are SQVTM and ANQGSEA. The CDR3 contains 14 residues. V lost 3 bases and J lost 4; bases outside the gene matches: 6. Here the CDR3 reads CSVDSGQGRETQYF. The CDR3 bases are TGCAGCGTTGATTCGGGACAGGGAAGAGAGACCCAGTACTTC. The full variable domain, completed using reference TRBV29-1 and TRBJ2-5, is SAVISQKPSRDICQRGTSLTIQCQVDSQVTMMFWYRQQPGQSLTLIATANQGSEATYESGFVIDKFPISRPNLTFSTLTVSNMSPEDSSIYLCSVDSGQGRETQYFGPGTRLLVL.